The clone carrying this TCR beta chain was found a few times. Its antigen is unknown. Isolated PBMCs totaled at least 7 million in each sample. This specimen comes from a study of blood T cells in healthy people across ages. The CDR3 length is 16 residues. Trimming took 2 bases from V and 3 from J; bases not matched to a gene: 8. Germline-derived CDR1 and CDR2 are MNHNS and SASEGT. Findings and limits, study-wide: Among T cells, TCR beta diversity per million cells dropped roughly linearly as age rose. Unknown donor CMV status possibly confounded expanded clonotype changes.

For the second PCR, which ran for about 7 to 11 cycles, a sample-barcoded 5' primer and a J-beta primer mix were used. Each of the cDNA molecules was tagged by a template-switch adaptor with 12 random nucleotides. TCRdb re-derived calls from the 5' RACE reads in MiXCR, one entry per CDR3 protein. The table records over a million distinct CDR3 sequences, under 55% of them present only once. The TCR was taken from a woman in her fifties or sixties in good health. This chain links TRBV6-1 with TRBJ2-3, with 7 bases that match TRBD2. The specimen sequenced was blood. The DNA for the CDR3 is TGTGCCAGCAGTGAATGGCGGGAGCGGAGGACAGATACGCAGTATTTT. As protein: CASSEWRERRTDTQYF.